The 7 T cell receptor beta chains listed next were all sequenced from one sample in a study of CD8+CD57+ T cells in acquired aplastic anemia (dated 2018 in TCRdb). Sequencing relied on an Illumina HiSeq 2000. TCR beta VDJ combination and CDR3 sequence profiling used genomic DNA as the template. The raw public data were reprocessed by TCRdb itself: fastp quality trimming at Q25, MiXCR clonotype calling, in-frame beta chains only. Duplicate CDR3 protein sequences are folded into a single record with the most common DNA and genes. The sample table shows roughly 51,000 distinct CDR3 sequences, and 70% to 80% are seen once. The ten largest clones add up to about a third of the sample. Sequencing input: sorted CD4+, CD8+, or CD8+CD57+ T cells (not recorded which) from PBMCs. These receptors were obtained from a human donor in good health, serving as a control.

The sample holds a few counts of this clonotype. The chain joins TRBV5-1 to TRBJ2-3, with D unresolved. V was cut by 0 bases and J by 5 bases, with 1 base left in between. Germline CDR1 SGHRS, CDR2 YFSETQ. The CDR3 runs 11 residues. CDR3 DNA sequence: TGCGCCAGCAGCTTGGAAGATACGCAGTATTTT. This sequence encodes CASSLEDTQYF.

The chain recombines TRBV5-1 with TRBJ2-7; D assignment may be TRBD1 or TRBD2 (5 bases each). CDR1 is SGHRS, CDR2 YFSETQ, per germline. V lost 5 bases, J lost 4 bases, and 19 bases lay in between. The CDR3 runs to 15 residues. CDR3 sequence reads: CASRPGAPDPYEQYF. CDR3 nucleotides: TGCGCCAGCAGGCCCGGGGCACCCGATCCATACGAGCAGTACTTC.

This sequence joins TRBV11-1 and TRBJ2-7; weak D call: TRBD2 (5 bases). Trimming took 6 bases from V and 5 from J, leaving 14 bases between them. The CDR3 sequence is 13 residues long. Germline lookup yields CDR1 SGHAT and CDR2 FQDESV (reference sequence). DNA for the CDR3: TGTGCCAGCAGGCGTAGGGAAGCGGACGAGCAGTACTTC. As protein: CASRRREADEQYF. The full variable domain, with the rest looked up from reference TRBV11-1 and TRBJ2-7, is EAEVAQSPRYKITEKSQAVAFWCDPISGHATLYWYRQILGQGPELLVQFQDESVVDDSQLPKDRFSAERLKGVDSTLKIQPAELGDSAMYLCASRRREADEQYFGPGTRLTVT.

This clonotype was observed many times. CDR3 coding DNA: TGCGCCAGCAGAGTCGGCGCGGAGGCGAACACCGGGGAGCTGTTTTTT. This codes for CASRVGAEANTGELFF. V usage is TRBV5-1 and J usage is TRBJ2-2, with D maybe TRBD2 (5 bases). Germline CDR1 is SGHRS and CDR2 is YFSETQ. This CDR3 region has 16 residues. With 5 bases removed from V and 0 bases from J, the gap between germline ends came to 14 bases.

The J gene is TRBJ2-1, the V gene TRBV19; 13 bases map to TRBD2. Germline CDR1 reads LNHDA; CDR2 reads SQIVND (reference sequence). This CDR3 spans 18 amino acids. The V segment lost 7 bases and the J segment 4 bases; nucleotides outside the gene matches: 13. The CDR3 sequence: CASNFPGLAGPFYNEQFF. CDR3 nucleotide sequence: TGTGCCAGTAATTTCCCGGGACTAGCGGGGCCATTTTACAATGAGCAGTTCTTC.

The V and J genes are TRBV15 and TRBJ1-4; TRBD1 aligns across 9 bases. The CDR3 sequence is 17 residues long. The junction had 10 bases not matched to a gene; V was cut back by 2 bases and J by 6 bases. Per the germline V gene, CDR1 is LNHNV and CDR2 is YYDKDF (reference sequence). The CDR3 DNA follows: TGTGCCACCAGCAGAAGGACAGGGGTATTTAGGGATGAAAAACTGTTTTTT. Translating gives CATSRRTGVFRDEKLFF.

The DNA for the CDR3 is TGTGCCAGCGTTGGGGGGGACTATAGCAATCAGCCCCAGCATTTT. Translating it yields CASVGGDYSNQPQHF. The rearrangement links TRBV2 to TRBJ1-5, with D maybe TRBD1 (5 bases). CDR3 size: 15 residues. Trimming cost V 8 bases and J 0 bases, with 14 bases left between them. CDR1 is SNHLY and CDR2 is FYNNEI in the germline V gene.